The subject of this entry is one TCR beta chain. Repertoires were generated with immunoSEQ multiplex PCR, while TCRdb's copy carries only in-frame clones and drops some. The repertoire includes 150,000 to 160,000 clones, over 80% of them detected once, and roughly 9.1% sits in the top ten. The entry originates in a study of T cell responses to AZD1222 COVID-19 vaccine. The CDR3 runs 15 residues. The V and J ends lost 7 bases and 2 bases respectively, with 16 bases between them. The germline CDR1 and CDR2 sequences are SNHLY and FYNNEI. This chain joins TRBV2 and TRBJ2-3, with a possible D match to TRBD1 (6 bases). The specimen comprised peripheral blood, sampled 28 days after the second AZD1222 dose. This clonotype originated in an adult who received the AZD1222 COVID-19 vaccine. In DNA form, the CDR3 reads TGTGCCAGCACTTCGGACAGCGGTTACACAGATACGCAGTATTTT. It is translated as CASTSDSGYTDTQYF. The whole variable domain, filled in from reference TRBV2 and TRBJ2-3, reads EPEVTQTPSHQVTQMGQEVILRCVPISNHLYFYWYRQILGQKVEFLVSFYNNEISEKSEIFDDQFSVERPDGSNFTLKIRSTKLEDSAMYFCASTSDSGYTDTQYFGPGTRLTVL.